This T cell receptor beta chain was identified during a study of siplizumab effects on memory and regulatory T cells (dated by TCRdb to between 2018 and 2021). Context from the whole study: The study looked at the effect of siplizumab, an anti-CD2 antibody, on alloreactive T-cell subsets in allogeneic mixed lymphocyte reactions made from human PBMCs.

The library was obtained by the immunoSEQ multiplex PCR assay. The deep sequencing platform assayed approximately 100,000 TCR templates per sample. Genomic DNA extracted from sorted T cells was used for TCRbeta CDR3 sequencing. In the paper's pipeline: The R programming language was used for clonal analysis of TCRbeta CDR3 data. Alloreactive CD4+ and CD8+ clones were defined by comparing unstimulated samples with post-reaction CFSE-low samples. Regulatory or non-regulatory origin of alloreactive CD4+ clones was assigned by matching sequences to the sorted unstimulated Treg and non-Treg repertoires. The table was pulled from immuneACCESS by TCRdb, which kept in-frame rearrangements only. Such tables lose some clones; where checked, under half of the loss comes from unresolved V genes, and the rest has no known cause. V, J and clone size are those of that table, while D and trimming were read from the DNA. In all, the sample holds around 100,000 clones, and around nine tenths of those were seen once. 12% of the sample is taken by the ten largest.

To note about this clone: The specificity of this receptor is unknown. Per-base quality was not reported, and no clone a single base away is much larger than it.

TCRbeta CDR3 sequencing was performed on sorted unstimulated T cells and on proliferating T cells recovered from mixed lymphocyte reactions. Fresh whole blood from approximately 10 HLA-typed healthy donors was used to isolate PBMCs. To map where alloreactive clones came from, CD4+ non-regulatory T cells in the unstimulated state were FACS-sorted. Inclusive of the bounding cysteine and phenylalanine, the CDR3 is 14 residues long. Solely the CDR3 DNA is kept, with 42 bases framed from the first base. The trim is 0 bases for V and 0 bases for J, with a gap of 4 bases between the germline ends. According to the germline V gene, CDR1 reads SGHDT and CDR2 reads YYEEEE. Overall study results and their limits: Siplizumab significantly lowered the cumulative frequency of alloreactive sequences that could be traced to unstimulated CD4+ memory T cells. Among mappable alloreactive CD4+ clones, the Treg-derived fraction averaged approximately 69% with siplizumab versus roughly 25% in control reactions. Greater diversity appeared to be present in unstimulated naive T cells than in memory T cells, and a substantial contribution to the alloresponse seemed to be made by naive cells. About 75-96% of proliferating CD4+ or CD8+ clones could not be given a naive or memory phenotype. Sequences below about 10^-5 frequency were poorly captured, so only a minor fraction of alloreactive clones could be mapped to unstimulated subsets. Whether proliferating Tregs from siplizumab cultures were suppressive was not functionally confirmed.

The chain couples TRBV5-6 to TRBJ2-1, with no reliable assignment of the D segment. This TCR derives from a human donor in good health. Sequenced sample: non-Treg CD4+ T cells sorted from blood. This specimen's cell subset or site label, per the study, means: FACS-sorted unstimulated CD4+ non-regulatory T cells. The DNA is TGTGCCAGCAGCTTGGAGAGCTCCTACAATGAGCAGTTCTTC. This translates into CASSLESSYNEQFF.